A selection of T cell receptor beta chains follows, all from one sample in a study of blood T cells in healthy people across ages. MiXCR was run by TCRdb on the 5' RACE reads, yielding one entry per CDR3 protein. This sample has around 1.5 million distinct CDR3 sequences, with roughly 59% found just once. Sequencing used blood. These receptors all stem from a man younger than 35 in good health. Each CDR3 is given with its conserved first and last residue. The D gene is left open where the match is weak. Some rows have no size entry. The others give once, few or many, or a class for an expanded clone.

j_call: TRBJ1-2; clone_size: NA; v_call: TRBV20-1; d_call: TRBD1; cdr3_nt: TGCAGTGCTCCGACGCCTCCCGGGACAGCCAACTATGGCTACACCTTC; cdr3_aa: CSAPTPPGTANYGYTF
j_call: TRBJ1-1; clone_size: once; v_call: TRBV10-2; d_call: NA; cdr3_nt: TGCGCCAGCAGTGGGCTGAAGAACACTGAAGCTTTCTTT; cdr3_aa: CASSGLKNTEAFF
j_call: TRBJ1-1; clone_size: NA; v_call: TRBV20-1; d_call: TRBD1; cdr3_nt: TGCAGTGCTGCTGACAGGGAAACTGAAGCTTTCTTT; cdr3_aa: CSAADRETEAFF
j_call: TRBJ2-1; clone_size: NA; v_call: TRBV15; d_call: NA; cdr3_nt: TGTGCCACCCGGGGGCAGGACGGGTCCTACAATGAGCAGTTCTTC; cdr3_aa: CATRGQDGSYNEQFF
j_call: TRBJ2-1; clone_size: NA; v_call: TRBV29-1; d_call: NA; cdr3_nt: TGCAGCGTTGAACCGGGTTCCTCCTACAATGAGCAGTTCTTC; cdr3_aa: CSVEPGSSYNEQFF
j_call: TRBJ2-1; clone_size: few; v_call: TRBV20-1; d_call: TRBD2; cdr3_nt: TGCAGTGCTAGAGATACTAGCGGGTGGTACAATGAGCAGTTCTTC; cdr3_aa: CSARDTSGWYNEQFF
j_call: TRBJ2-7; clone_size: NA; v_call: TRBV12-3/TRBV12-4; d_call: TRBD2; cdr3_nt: TGTGCCAGCAGTATGGGACTAGCGGGAGGCTGGGAGCAGTACTTC; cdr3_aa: CASSMGLAGGWEQYF
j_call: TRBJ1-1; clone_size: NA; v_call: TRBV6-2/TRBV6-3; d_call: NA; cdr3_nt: TGTGCCAGCAGCCACATAGCCATGAACACTGAAGCTTTCTTT; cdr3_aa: CASSHIAMNTEAFF
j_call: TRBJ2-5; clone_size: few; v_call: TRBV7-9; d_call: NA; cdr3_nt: TGTGCCAGCAGCTTCCGGACATTACAAGAGACCCAGTACTTC; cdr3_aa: CASSFRTLQETQYF
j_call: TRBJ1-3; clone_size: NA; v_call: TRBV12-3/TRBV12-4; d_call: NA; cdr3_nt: TGTGCCAGGATAATTCCAGGGAACCCAAGGGAAAACACCATATATTTT; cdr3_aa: CARIIPGNPRENTIYF
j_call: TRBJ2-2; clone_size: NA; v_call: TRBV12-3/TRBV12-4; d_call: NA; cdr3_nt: TGTGCCAGCAGTCCCCAACTGAACACCGGGGAGCTGTTTTTT; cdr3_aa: CASSPQLNTGELFF
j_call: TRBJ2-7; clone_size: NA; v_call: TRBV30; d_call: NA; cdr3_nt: TGTGCCTGGAGTGAGGGATGGGGGGACTACGAGCAGTACTTC; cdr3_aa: CAWSEGWGDYEQYF
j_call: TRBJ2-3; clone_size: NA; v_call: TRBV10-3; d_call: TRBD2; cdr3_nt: TGTGCCATCAGGGATAGCGGGGGGGTTAAGGATACGCAGTATTTT; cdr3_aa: CAIRDSGGVKDTQYF
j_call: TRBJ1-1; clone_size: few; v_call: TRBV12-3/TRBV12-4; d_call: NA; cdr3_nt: TGTGCCAGCAACAACAGGGTTCCCCAGGCTTTCTTT; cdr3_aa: CASNNRVPQAFF
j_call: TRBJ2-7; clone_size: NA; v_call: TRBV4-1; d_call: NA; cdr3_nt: TGCGCCAGCAGCCCGCAAGGGATCACTAGTGTTTACCACGAGCAGTACTTC; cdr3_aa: CASSPQGITSVYHEQYF
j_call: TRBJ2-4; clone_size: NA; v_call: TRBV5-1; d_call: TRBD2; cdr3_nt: TGCGCCAGCAGCTTGGGTGGACGAGCGGGAGTCAGTGAGCAGTACTTC; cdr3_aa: CASSLGGRAGVSEQYF
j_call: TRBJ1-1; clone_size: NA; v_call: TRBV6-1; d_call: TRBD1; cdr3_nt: TGTGCCAGCAGCGACGAAGGACAGGTGGACACTGAAGCTTTCTTT; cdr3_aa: CASSDEGQVDTEAFF
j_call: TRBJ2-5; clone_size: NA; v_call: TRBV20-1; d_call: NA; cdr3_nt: TGCAGTGCTAGATCCCGAGCGGCAAGTCGTGAGACCCAGTACTTC; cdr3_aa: CSARSRAASRETQYF
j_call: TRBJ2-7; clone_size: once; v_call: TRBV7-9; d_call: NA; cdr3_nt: TGTGCCAGCAGCTTTGATGACTTTTACGAGCAGTACTTC; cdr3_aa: CASSFDDFYEQYF
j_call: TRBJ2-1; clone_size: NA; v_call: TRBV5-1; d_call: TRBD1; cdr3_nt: TGCGCCAGCAGCGCTCGACAGGGTACGGGGAATGAGCAGTTCTTC; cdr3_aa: CASSARQGTGNEQFF
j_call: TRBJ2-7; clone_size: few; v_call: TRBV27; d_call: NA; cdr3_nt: TGTGCCAGCAGTTTAATTCGGGTAGCAGATTCCTACGAGCAGTACTTC; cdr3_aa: CASSLIRVADSYEQYF
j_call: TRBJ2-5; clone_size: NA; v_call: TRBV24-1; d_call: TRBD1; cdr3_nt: TGTGCCACCAGTGACCAGACAGGGGGCGGAGAGACCCAGTACTTC; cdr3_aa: CATSDQTGGGETQYF
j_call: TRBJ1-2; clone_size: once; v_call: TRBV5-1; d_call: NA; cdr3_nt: TGCGCCAGCAGCTTGGCCTTAGACCACTATGGCTACACCTTC; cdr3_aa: CASSLALDHYGYTF
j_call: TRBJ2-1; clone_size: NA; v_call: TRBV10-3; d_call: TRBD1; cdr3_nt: TGTGCCATCAGCGACAGGGCGGCCAATGAGCAGTTCTTC; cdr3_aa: CAISDRAANEQFF
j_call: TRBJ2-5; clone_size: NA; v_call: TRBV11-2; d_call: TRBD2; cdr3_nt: TGTGCCAGCAGCGCCCGACTAGCGGGAAAACAAGAGACCCAGTACTTC; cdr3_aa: CASSARLAGKQETQYF
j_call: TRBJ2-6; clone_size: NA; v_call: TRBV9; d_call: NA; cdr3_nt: TGTGCCAGCAGCGAAGCCGGGACAATCTCTGGGGCCAACGTCCTGACTTTC; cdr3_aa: CASSEAGTISGANVLTF
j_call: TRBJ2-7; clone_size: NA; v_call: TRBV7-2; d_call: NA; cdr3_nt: TGTGCCAGCAGCTTAGCCCCGCCCGTGTACAGCTCCTACGAGCAGTACTTC; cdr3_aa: CASSLAPPVYSSYEQYF
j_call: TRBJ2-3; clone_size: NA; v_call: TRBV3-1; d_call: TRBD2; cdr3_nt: TGTGCCAGCAGCCCTTCCCCAGCGGGGGCCACAGATACGCAGTATTTT; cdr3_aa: CASSPSPAGATDTQYF
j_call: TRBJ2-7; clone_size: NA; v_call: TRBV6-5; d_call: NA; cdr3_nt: TGTGCCAGCAGTTATAGCGAGCAGTACTTC; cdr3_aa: CASSYSEQYF
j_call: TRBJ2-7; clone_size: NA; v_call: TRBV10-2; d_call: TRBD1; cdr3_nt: TGCGCCAGCAGTGACGATCTGTCAGGGGGTATATACGAGCAGTACTTC; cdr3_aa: CASSDDLSGGIYEQYF
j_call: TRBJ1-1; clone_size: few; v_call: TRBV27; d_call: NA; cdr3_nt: TGTGCCAGCAGTTTGTACCAGCCGAACACTGAAGCTTTCTTT; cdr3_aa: CASSLYQPNTEAFF
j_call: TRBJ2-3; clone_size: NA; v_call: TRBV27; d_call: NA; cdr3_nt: TGTGCCAGCACGTTTCAGAGAACAACAGATACGCAGTATTTT; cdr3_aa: CASTFQRTTDTQYF
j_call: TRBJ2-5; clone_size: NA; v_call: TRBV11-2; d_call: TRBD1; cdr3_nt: TGTGCCAGCGACAGGGGGTTACAAGAGACCCAGTACTTC; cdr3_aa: CASDRGLQETQYF
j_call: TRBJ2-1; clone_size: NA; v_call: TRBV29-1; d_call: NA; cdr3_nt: TGCAGCGTTGAAGGAGTCTCACGGGAGAGATGGGAACAGTTCTTC; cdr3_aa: CSVEGVSRERWEQFF
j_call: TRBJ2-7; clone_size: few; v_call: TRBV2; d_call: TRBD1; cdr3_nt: TGTGCCAGCAGTGGAGACAGGGTTTGGGAGCAGTACTTC; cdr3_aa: CASSGDRVWEQYF
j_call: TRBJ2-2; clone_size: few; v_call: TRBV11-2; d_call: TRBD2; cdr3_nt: TGTGCCAGCAGCTTACTAGCGGGGGCTTATACCGGGGAGCTGTTTTTT; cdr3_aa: CASSLLAGAYTGELFF
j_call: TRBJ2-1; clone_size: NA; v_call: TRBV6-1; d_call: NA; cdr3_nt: TGTGCCAGCCCGTCCGAGGCATCCTACAATGAGCAGTTCTTC; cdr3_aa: CASPSEASYNEQFF
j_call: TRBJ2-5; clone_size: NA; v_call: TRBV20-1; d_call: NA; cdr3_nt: TGCAGTGCTCCGGTACTGGGAGAGACCCAGTACTTC; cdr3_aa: CSAPVLGETQYF
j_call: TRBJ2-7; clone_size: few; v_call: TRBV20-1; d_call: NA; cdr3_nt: TGCAGTGCTAGGCATCCGGAAGGCAGCGAGCCTTACGAGCAGTACTTC; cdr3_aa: CSARHPEGSEPYEQYF
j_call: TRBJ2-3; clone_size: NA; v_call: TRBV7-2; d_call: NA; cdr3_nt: TGTGCCAGCAGCGCACTAGCAGATACGCAGTATTTT; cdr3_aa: CASSALADTQYF
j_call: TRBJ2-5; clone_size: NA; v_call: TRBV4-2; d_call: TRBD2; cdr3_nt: TGTGCCAGCAGCCCGGGGGACTACGCCCAAGAGACCCAGTACTTC; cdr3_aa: CASSPGDYAQETQYF
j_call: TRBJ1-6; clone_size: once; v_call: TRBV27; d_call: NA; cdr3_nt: TGTGCCAGCAGTCAAATTGGGGATTCACCCCTCCACTTT; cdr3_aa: CASSQIGDSPLHF
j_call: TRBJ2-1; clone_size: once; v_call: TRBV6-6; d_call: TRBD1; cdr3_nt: TGTGCCAGCAGTCGCACCGGGACAGGGGATCGGGGTGAGCAGTTCTTC; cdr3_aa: CASSRTGTGDRGEQFF
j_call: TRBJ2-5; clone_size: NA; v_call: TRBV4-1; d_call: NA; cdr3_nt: TGCGCCAGCAAGGGGGAAGCGGGGCCTCAAGAGACCCAGTACTTC; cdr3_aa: CASKGEAGPQETQYF
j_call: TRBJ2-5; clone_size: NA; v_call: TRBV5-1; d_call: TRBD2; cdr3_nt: TGCGCCAGCAGCTTATTGAGCGGGAGCGCAGAGACCCAGTACTTC; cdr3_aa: CASSLLSGSAETQYF
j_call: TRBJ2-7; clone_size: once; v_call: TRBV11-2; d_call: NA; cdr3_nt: TGTGCCAGCAGCCCGCGACAGGAAACCTACGAGCAGTACTTC; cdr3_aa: CASSPRQETYEQYF
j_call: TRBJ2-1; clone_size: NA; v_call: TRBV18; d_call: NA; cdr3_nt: TGTGCCAGCTCGTCCGGGGTACACAATGAGCAGTTCTTC; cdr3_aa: CASSSGVHNEQFF
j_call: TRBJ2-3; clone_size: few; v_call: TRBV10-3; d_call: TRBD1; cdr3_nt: TGTGCCATCAGTGAGTCGACCGGGACAGGACGTACGGATACGCAGTATTTT; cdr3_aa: CAISESTGTGRTDTQYF
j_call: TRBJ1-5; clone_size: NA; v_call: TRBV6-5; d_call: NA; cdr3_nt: TGTGCCAGCAGGTCGGGGGGCCAGCCCCAGCATTTT; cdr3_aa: CASRSGGQPQHF
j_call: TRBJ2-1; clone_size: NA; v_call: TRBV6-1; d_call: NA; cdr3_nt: TGTGCCAGCAGTGAACTGACCGGGGAACACAATGAGCAGTTCTTC; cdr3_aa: CASSELTGEHNEQFF
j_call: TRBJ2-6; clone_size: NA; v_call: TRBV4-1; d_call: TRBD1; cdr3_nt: TGCGCCAGCAGCCAAGAAGGACAGGGGGCGCGCGGGGCCAACGTCCTGACTTTC; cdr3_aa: CASSQEGQGARGANVLTF
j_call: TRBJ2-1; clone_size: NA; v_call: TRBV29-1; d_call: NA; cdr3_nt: TGCAGCGCGGACGGTTACAATGAGCAGTTCTTC; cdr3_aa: CSADGYNEQFF
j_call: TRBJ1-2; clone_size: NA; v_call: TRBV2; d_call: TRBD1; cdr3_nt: TGTGCCAGCAGTGATCGGGGCAGGGGGGCCTACTATGGCTACACCTTC; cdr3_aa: CASSDRGRGAYYGYTF